The rows below give T cell receptor beta chains drawn from one sample of a study of identical twins. TCRdb called the 5' RACE reads again in MiXCR, with one record for every CDR3 protein. The data contain roughly 1,500,000 distinct CDR3 sequences, about 30% of them singletons. The sequenced material came from cord blood. The receptor set was obtained from a newborn girl in good health. Each CDR3 is given with its conserved first and last residue. D genes are given only for firm matches. The size entry is marked missing in some rows and otherwise reads once, few, many or a size class.

d_call	clone_size	v_call	j_call	cdr3_aa	cdr3_nt
TRBD1	few	TRBV29-1	TRBJ1-1	CSGQGAGAFF	TGCAGCGGACAGGGGGCAGGGGCTTTCTTT
TRBD2	once	TRBV5-1	TRBJ2-7	CAASSGSGNEQYF	TGCGCCGCCTCTAGCGGGAGCGGGAATGAGCAGTACTTC
TRBD1	NA	TRBV3-1	TRBJ1-1	CASSQLTGWHTEAFF	TGTGCCAGCAGCCAATTGACAGGGTGGCACACTGAAGCTTTCTTT
NA	many	TRBV12-3/TRBV12-4	TRBJ2-3	CASSRTRTDTQYF	TGTGCCAGCAGCCGGACCCGCACAGATACGCAGTATTTT
NA	few	TRBV28	TRBJ1-2	CASSLTGGSYTF	TGTGCCAGCAGTCTGACGGGCGGAAGCTACACCTTC
NA	NA	TRBV6-5	TRBJ2-1	CASSYSGGNYNEQFF	TGTGCCAGCAGTTATTCGGGCGGGAACTACAATGAGCAGTTCTTC
TRBD2	NA	TRBV5-1	TRBJ2-7	CASRGASGPYEQYF	TGCGCCAGCAGAGGAGCTAGCGGCCCCTACGAGCAGTACTTC
NA	few	TRBV20-1	TRBJ1-5	CSALPLQGNQPQHF	TGCAGTGCTCTCCCCCTACAGGGCAATCAGCCCCAGCATTTT
NA	NA	TRBV15	TRBJ2-7	CATSGCRQPFRYEQYF	TGTGCCACCAGCGGATGTAGACAGCCCTTCCGCTACGAGCAGTACTTC
TRBD2	few	TRBV20-1	TRBJ2-3	CSAVGLAGSTDTQYF	TGCAGTGCTGTCGGACTAGCGGGTAGCACAGATACGCAGTATTTT
TRBD2	NA	TRBV27	TRBJ2-1	CASSFARGGQYNEQFF	TGTGCCAGCAGTTTCGCGCGGGGGGGTCAGTACAATGAGCAGTTCTTC
TRBD2	few	TRBV12-3/TRBV12-4	TRBJ2-3	CASSLGAGPTDTQYF	TGTGCCAGCAGTCTTGGAGCGGGACCCACAGATACGCAGTATTTT
NA	few	TRBV12-3/TRBV12-4	TRBJ1-2	CASSLIWAVGYTF	TGTGCCAGCAGTTTAATTTGGGCGGTGGGCTACACCTTC
TRBD1	NA	TRBV12-5	TRBJ1-1	CASGLVIGQGMNTEAFF	TGTGCTAGTGGTTTGGTAATAGGACAGGGGATGAACACTGAAGCTTTCTTT
TRBD1	few	TRBV6-5	TRBJ1-1	CASNQGGGFTEAFF	TGTGCCAGCAATCAGGGGGGGGGATTCACTGAAGCTTTCTTT
NA	few	TRBV6-5	TRBJ2-5	CASLTPGETQYF	TGTGCCAGCTTAACGCCAGGGGAGACCCAGTACTTC
TRBD2	few	TRBV5-5	TRBJ2-5	CASSSADAGVGETQYF	TGTGCCAGCAGCTCTGCGGATGCGGGGGTGGGAGAGACCCAGTACTTC
NA	many	TRBV29-1	TRBJ1-5	CSVELGGNQPQHF	TGCAGCGTTGAGTTGGGGGGGAATCAGCCCCAGCATTTT
NA	once	TRBV7-2	TRBJ1-1	CASSLGWENVHTEAFF	TGTGCCAGCAGCTTAGGATGGGAGAACGTGCACACTGAAGCTTTCTTT
TRBD2	NA	TRBV19	TRBJ2-5	CASSIGGLASETQYF	TGTGCCAGTAGTATCGGGGGACTAGCATCCGAGACCCAGTACTTC
NA	few	TRBV21-1	TRBJ1-4	CASSPGQSGEKLFF	TGTGCCAGCAGCCCCGGACAGAGTGGTGAAAAACTGTTTTTT
TRBD1	NA	TRBV5-1	TRBJ1-4	CASSGGQKVATNEKLFF	TGCGCCAGCAGCGGGGGACAGAAAGTTGCAACTAATGAAAAACTGTTTTTT
NA	NA	TRBV12-3/TRBV12-4	TRBJ2-5	CASSHVNQGQETQYF	TGTGCCAGCAGCCATGTTAACCAGGGACAAGAGACCCAGTACTTC
NA	NA	TRBV2	TRBJ2-1	CAGTRNNEQFF	TGTGCCGGTACTAGGAACAATGAGCAGTTCTTC
NA	NA	TRBV7-2	TRBJ1-5	CASSLQGIVNQPQHF	TGTGCCAGCAGCTTACAGGGGATTGTTAATCAGCCCCAGCATTTT
NA	NA	TRBV29-1	TRBJ1-5	CSVGGGFKENQPQHF	TGCAGCGTTGGAGGTGGGTTTAAGGAAAATCAGCCCCAGCATTTT
TRBD1	few	TRBV6-2/TRBV6-3	TRBJ2-1	CASSSDRGIYNEQFF	TGTGCCAGCAGCTCCGACAGGGGGATATACAATGAGCAGTTCTTC
NA	NA	TRBV29-1	TRBJ2-7	CSVGVGGHGEQYF	TGCAGCGTTGGTGTGGGGGGCCACGGGGAGCAGTACTTC
TRBD2	few	TRBV3-1	TRBJ2-7	CASSLGIKRLAGSYEQYF	TGTGCCAGCAGCTTAGGCATCAAGAGACTAGCGGGCTCCTACGAGCAGTACTTC
NA	NA	TRBV20-1	TRBJ2-1	CSAYRDNSYNEQFF	TGCAGTGCATACCGGGACAACTCCTACAATGAGCAGTTCTTC
NA	NA	TRBV20-1	TRBJ2-3	CSASRQVGGDTQYF	TGCAGTGCTAGCCGGCAGGTGGGGGGAGATACGCAGTATTTT
TRBD2	NA	TRBV30	TRBJ2-1	CAWSLSGGPHEQFF	TGTGCCTGGAGTCTTAGCGGGGGGCCACATGAGCAGTTCTTC
TRBD2	NA	TRBV20-1	TRBJ2-7	CSALRLAGGHEQYF	TGCAGTGCTCTTCGACTAGCGGGAGGGCACGAGCAGTACTTC
TRBD1	NA	TRBV28	TRBJ1-5	CASSLSGQGLYSNQPQHF	TGTGCCAGCAGTTTATCGGGACAGGGCCTTTATAGCAATCAGCCCCAGCATTTT
TRBD1	NA	TRBV20-1	TRBJ2-7	CSARRGRPYEQYF	TGCAGTGCTAGAAGGGGGCGCCCCTACGAGCAGTACTTC
NA	few	TRBV2	TRBJ1-2	CASSEQESYGYTF	TGTGCCAGCAGCGAGCAAGAGTCCTATGGCTACACCTTC